Listed here are 24 T cell receptor beta chains from one sample, sequenced in a study of CD8 T cells in cerebrospinal fluid in Alzheimer's disease. With the 10x single-cell sequencing reads reprocessed, TCRdb shows one record per CDR3 protein and no DNA. This sample's table reports over a thousand distinct CDR3 sequences. Sample: cerebrospinal fluid. The receptors stem from a human donor in good health.

In terms of frequency, this clonotype is medium-sized (0.01 to 0.1%). The rearrangement links TRBV2 to TRBJ2-3; TCRdb picks TRBD1, but there is no DNA to check that call. Germline loops: CDR1 SNHLY, CDR2 FYNNEI. CDR3 length equals 13 residues. The CDR3 here is CASRDRGPDTQYF.

By frequency, this clonotype is medium-sized. The chain is built from TRBV11-2 and TRBJ2-7. Germline V CDR1 and CDR2: SGHAT, FQNNGV. The CDR3 has 14 amino acids. CDR3 in amino acids: CASSALSGAYEQYF. The variable domain in full, with the rest retrieved from reference TRBV11-2 and TRBJ2-7, is EAGVAQSPRYKIIEKRQSVAFWCNPISGHATLYWYQQILGQGPKLLIQFQNNGVVDDSQLPKDRFSAERLKGVDSTLKIQPAKLEDSAVYLCASSALSGAYEQYFGPGTRLTVT.

Considering frequency, this clonotype is large (0.1 to 1%). The chain has TRBV3-1 and TRBJ2-1; TCRdb's D call of TRBD1 is untestable without DNA. The CDR3 runs 13 residues. Per the germline V gene, CDR1 is LGHDT and CDR2 is YNNKEL (reference sequence). The CDR3 sequence is CASSRGTGWEQFF.

This clonotype shows up as medium-sized by frequency. The CDR3 sequence is CANNPGTGASYEQYF. The chain uses TRBV27 and TRBJ2-7; TCRdb names TRBD1, which stays unverified in the absence of DNA. Germline V CDR1 and CDR2: MNHEY, SMNVEV (reference sequence). CDR3 length equals 15 residues.

This clonotype is classed as large by frequency. The chain combines TRBV13 with TRBJ2-7; TCRdb picks TRBD1, but there is no DNA to check that call. From germline, CDR1 is PRHDT and CDR2 FYEKMQ (reference sequence). The CDR3 covers 14 residues. The CDR3 region is CASSLGRQAYEQYF.

This clonotype is classed as medium-sized (0.01 to 0.1%) by frequency. This sequence joins TRBV7-8 and TRBJ1-2; TCRdb proposes TRBD1, but this gene call is untestable without DNA. Germline CDR1 and CDR2: SGHVS and FQNEAQ. The CDR3 is made up of 14 amino acids. This CDR3 reads CASSVNRGTDGYTF.

This clonotype registers large by frequency. V gene TRBV9 combines with J gene TRBJ2-5; the TCRdb D gene call, TRBD2, has no DNA to confirm it. CDR1 SGDLS and CDR2 YYNGEE come from the germline V gene. The CDR3 contains 15 residues. This chain's CDR3 is CASSVEGTGKETQYF.

This clonotype is classed as medium-sized by frequency. The chain combines TRBV6-2 or TRBV6-3 with TRBJ2-1. Germline CDR1 MNHEY, CDR2 SVGEGT. CDR3 size: 13 residues. The chain's CDR3 is CASSLDSYNEQFF.

Judged by frequency, this clonotype is medium-sized. The CDR3 region is CASSLEGARSEQYF. The rearrangement joins TRBV5-1 to TRBJ2-7; TCRdb's D gene call, TRBD1, goes unchecked for lack of DNA. The CDR3 loop spans 14 amino acids. Germline CDR1 and CDR2: SGHRS and YFSETQ.

By frequency, this clonotype is medium-sized. The rearrangement joins TRBV6-2 or TRBV6-3 to TRBJ2-4. The CDR3 runs to 13 residues. Germline lookup yields CDR1 MNHEY and CDR2 SVGEGT. This CDR3 is CASSYAGKNIQYF.

This clonotype registers medium-sized by frequency. The chain carries TRBV19 and TRBJ2-5. This CDR3 has 14 amino acids. Germline V lookup: CDR1 LNHDA, CDR2 SQIVND (reference sequence). The CDR3 sequence: CASSWGGSGETQYF.

This clonotype is deemed medium-sized by its frequency. The CDR3 sequence is CASSADSAYNEQFF. The rearrangement links TRBV11-3 to TRBJ2-1; the D gene TCRdb calls, TRBD1, cannot be checked with no DNA. Germline values: CDR1 SGHNT, CDR2 YENEEA. The CDR3 runs to 14 residues.

This clonotype is deemed large by its frequency. The chain recombines TRBV6-1 with TRBJ1-5. The CDR3 has 16 amino acids. The germline gives CDR1 MNHNS, CDR2 SASEGT. The CDR3 loop reads CASSEANTVYNQPQHF.

The rearrangement links TRBV4-1 to TRBJ2-7; without DNA, the TCRdb call of TRBD2 cannot be checked. Germline CDR1 is MGHRA and CDR2 is YSYEKL. CDR3 size: 17 residues. The CDR3 is CASSRETDLAGPTQQYF.

This clonotype is labeled medium-sized (0.01 to 0.1%) based on frequency. The V call is TRBV12-3 or TRBV12-4, the J call TRBJ1-1. The CDR3 length is 15 residues. The CDR3 is CASSRGRGWDTEAFF.

This clonotype is large by frequency. This chain connects TRBV4-2 to TRBJ2-5; TCRdb gives TRBD2 as the D gene, but with no DNA this cannot be confirmed. The CDR3 length is 17 residues. Germline CDR1 LGHNA, CDR2 YNFKEQ. The chain's CDR3 is CASSQELITSGRETQYF.

This clonotype counts as large by frequency. This rearrangement joins TRBV2 to TRBJ2-1; checking the TCRdb D call of TRBD2 is not possible without DNA. Looked up from germline, CDR1 is SNHLY and CDR2 is FYNNEI. The CDR3 has 15 residues. Here the CDR3 reads CASNPGLAGQNEQFF.

This clonotype is identified as medium-sized from frequency. The chain employs TRBV24-1 and TRBJ1-5; TCRdb picks TRBD1, but there is no DNA to check that call. Germline V gene sequence: CDR1 KGHDR, CDR2 SFDVKD. CDR3 length equals 13 residues. CDR3 amino acids: CATSAGTGQPQHF.

This clonotype shows up as large by frequency. The chain has TRBV5-1 and TRBJ2-7. From germline, CDR1 is SGHRS and CDR2 YFSETQ. The CDR3 length is 13 residues. The CDR3 sequence: CASSVGLGYEQYF.

Measured by frequency, this clonotype is medium-sized. The V gene is TRBV20-1, the J gene TRBJ1-5; TCRdb gives TRBD1 as the D gene, but with no DNA this cannot be confirmed. Germline CDR1 DFQATT, CDR2 SNEGSKA (reference sequence). The CDR3 contains 13 residues. The CDR3 region is CSATGVPRQPQHF.

By frequency, this clonotype registers medium-sized (0.01 to 0.1%). The V gene is TRBV11-1, the J gene TRBJ2-5; with no DNA, the TCRdb D assignment of TRBD1 cannot be verified. The germline CDR1 and CDR2 sequences are SGHAT and FQDESV (reference sequence). This CDR3 comprises 11 residues. CDR3 sequence reads: CASSPGETQYF.

Frequency places this clonotype as medium-sized. V usage is TRBV6-5 and J usage is TRBJ2-1. Germline V gene sequence: CDR1 MNHEY, CDR2 SVGAGI. This CDR3 has 15 residues. This chain's CDR3 is CASSERRMSYNEQFF.

According to its frequency, this clonotype is large. The chain joins TRBV7-3 to TRBJ2-2. The CDR3 spans 17 residues. Germline V gene data show CDR1 as SGHTA and CDR2 as FQGTGA. CDR3 amino acids: CASSLFSAASNTGELFF.

This clonotype is deemed medium-sized (0.01 to 0.1%) by its frequency. This chain connects TRBV24-1 to TRBJ2-6; no DNA is available, so the TRBD2 call from TCRdb remains unchecked. This CDR3 has 15 amino acids. Germline assignment: CDR1 KGHDR and CDR2 SFDVKD. CDR3: CATSDGGAGANVLTF.